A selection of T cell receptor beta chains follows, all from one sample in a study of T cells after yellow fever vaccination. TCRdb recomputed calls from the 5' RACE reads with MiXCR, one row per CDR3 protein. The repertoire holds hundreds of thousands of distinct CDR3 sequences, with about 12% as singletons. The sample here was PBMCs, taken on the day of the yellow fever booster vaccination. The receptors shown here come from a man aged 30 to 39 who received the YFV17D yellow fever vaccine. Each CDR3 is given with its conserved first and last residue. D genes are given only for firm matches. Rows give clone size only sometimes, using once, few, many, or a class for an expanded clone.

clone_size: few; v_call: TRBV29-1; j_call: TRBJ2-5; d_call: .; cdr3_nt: TGCAGCGTTGCAAGGACTACTCAAGAGACCCAGTACTTC; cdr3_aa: CSVARTTQETQYF
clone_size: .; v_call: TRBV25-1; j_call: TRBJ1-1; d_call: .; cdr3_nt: TGTGCCAGCAGTCGATACGACGAAGTGAACACTGAAGCTTTCTTT; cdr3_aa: CASSRYDEVNTEAFF
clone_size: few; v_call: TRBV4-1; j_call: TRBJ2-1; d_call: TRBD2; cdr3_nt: TGCGCCAGCAGCCTGCCGACTAGCGGGAAATACAATGAGCAGTTCTTC; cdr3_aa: CASSLPTSGKYNEQFF
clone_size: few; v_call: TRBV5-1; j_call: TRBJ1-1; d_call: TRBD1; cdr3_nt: TGCGCCAGCAGCTTCACAGGACAGGGTAACACTGAAGCTTTCTTT; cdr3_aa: CASSFTGQGNTEAFF
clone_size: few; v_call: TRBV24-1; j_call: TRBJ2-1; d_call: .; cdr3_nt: TGTGCCACCAGTGATTTGTCTAGGAATGAGCAGTTCTTC; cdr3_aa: CATSDLSRNEQFF
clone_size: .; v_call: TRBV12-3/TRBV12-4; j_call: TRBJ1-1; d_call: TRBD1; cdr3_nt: TGTGCCAGCAGTCAATTGGACAGGATAGCTTTCTTT; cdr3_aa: CASSQLDRIAFF
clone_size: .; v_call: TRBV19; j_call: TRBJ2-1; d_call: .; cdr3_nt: TGTGCCAGTAGTATCCCTGCGGGGGCTACGTATGAGCAGTTCTTC; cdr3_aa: CASSIPAGATYEQFF
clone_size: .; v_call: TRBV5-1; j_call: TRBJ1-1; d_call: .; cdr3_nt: TGCGCCAGCAGCTTGACCTACAGGGACGTCAACACTGAAGCTTTCTTT; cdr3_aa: CASSLTYRDVNTEAFF
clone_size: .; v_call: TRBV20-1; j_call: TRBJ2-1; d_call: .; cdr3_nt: TGCAGTGCTAGAGAAACTAGTTATGAGCAGTTCTTC; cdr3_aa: CSARETSYEQFF
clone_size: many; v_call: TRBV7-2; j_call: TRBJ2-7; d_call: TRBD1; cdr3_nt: TGTGCCAGCAGCTCACAGCCCGCCGGGACAGGGCCCTACGAGCAGTACTTC; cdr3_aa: CASSSQPAGTGPYEQYF
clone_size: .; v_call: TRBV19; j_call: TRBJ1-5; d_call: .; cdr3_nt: TGTGCCAGTAGTATCCTTGGGGATCAGCCCCAGCATTTT; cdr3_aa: CASSILGDQPQHF
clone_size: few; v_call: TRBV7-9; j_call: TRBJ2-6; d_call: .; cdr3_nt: TGTGCCAGCAGCTTGGACAGAACCTCTGGGGCCAACGTCCTGACTTTC; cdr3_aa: CASSLDRTSGANVLTF
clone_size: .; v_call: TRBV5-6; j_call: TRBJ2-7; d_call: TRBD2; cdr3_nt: TGTGCCAGCAGTTTGGGCCCACCTAGCGGCTCCTACGAGCAGTACTTC; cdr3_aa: CASSLGPPSGSYEQYF
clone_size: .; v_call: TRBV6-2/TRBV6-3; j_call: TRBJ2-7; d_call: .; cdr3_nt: TGTGCCAGCAGTTTGGACCTTACCTCGTACGAGCAGTACTTC; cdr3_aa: CASSLDLTSYEQYF
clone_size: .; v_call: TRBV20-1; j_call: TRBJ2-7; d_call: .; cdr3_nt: TGCAGTGCCAAGAACCTACAGGGTTGGGACGAGCAGTACTTC; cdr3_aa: CSAKNLQGWDEQYF
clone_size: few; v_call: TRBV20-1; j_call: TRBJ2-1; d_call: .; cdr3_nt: TGCAGTGCCGGCGGGATCTCCTACAATGAGCAGTTCTTC; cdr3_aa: CSAGGISYNEQFF
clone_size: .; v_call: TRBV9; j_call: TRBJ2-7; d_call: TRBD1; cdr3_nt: TGTGCCAGCAGCGTAGGGGGACAGGGCGATTACGAGCAGTACTTC; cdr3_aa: CASSVGGQGDYEQYF
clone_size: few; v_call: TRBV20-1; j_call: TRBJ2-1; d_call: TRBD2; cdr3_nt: TGCAGTGCTAGAGATGATAAGGCGGGAGTTGGTGAGCAGTTCTTC; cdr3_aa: CSARDDKAGVGEQFF
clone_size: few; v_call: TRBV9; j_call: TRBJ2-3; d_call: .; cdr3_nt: TGTGCCAGCAGCCCAGCCCCTGTCAAAGATACGCAGTATTTT; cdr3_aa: CASSPAPVKDTQYF
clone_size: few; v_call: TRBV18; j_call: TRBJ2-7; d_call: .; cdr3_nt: TGTGCCAGCTCACCACAGGGACCACTGGAGCAGTACTTC; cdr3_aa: CASSPQGPLEQYF
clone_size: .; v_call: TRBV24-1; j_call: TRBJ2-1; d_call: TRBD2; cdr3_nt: TGTGCCACCAGTGACAGCCGGACTAGCGGTCATTCCTACAATGAGCAGTTCTTC; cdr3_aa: CATSDSRTSGHSYNEQFF
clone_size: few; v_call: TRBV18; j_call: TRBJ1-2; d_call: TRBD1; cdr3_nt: TGTGCCAGCTCACCGGGACAGGGAAATAACTATGGCTACACCTTC; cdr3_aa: CASSPGQGNNYGYTF
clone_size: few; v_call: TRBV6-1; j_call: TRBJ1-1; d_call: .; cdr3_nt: TGTGCCAGCAGTGCCTCGCCGGGGGGGGATAACACTGAAGCTTTCTTT; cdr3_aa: CASSASPGGDNTEAFF
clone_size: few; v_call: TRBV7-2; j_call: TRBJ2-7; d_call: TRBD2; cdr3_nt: TGTGCCAGCGCGACTAGCGAAAACTCCTACGAGCAGTACTTC; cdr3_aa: CASATSENSYEQYF
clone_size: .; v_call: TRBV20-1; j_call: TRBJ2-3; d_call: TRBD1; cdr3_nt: TGCAGTGCTCGGCCAGGGGGCGGGGGCACAGATACGCAGTATTTT; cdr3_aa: CSARPGGGGTDTQYF
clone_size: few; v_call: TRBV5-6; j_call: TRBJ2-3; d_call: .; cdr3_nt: TGTGCCAGCACCGGAACATGGGGCCCCACAGATACGCAGTATTTT; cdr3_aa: CASTGTWGPTDTQYF
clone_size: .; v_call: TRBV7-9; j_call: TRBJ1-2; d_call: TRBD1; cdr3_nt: TGTGCCAGCAGCCCCCCGACAGGGGAAAGGGGCGGCTACACCTTC; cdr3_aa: CASSPPTGERGGYTF
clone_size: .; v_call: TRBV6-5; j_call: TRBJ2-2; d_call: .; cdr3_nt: TGTGCCAGCAGTTCTTGGGCTAGTCGGACCGGGGAGCTGTTTTTT; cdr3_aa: CASSSWASRTGELFF
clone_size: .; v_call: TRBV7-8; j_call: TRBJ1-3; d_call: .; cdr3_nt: TGTGCCAGCAGCTTAGTATCGACGGGACTCTCTGGAAACACCATATATTTT; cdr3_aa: CASSLVSTGLSGNTIYF
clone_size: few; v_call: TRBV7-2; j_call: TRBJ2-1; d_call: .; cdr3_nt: TGTGCCAGCAGCTTAGTTTCTCTGGCCAATGAGCAGTTCTTC; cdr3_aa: CASSLVSLANEQFF
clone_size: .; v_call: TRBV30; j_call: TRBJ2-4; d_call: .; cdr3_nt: TGTGCCTGGAGTGTAGACAGGAAAAACATTCAGTACTTC; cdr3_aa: CAWSVDRKNIQYF
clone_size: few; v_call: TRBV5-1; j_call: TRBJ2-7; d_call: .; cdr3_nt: TGCGCCAGCAGCCCAGGGCGGGGAGTAGGAACCTACGAGCAGTACTTC; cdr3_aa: CASSPGRGVGTYEQYF
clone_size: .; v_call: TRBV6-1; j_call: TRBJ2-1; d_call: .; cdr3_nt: TGTGCCAGCAGCGCGCTAGTTTCTTACGGGAATGAGCAGTTCTTC; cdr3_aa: CASSALVSYGNEQFF
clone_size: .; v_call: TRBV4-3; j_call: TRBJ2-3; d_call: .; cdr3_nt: TGCGCCAGCAGCCAAGTCTTCCGCTGGGGGGGCACAGATACGCAGTATTTT; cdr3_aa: CASSQVFRWGGTDTQYF
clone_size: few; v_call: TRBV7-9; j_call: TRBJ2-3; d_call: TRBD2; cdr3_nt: TGTGCCAGCAGCCGCTCCGGCGGGAGCAGCACAGATACGCAGTATTTT; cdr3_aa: CASSRSGGSSTDTQYF
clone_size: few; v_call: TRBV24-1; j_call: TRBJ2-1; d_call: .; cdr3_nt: TGTGCCACCGCTGGACACCCCCCCCATGAGCAGTTCTTC; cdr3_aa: CATAGHPPHEQFF
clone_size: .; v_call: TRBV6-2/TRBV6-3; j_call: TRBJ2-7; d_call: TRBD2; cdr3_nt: TGTGCCAGCAGAGACTGGACTAGCAACTACGAGCAGTACTTC; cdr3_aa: CASRDWTSNYEQYF
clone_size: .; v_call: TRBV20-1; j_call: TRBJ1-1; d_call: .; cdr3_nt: TGCAGCAACCTCGGGCGCTTAAACACTGAAGCTTTCTTT; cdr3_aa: CSNLGRLNTEAFF
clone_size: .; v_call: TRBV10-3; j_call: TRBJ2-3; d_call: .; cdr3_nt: TGTGCCATCAGGGGTAGCCAGCGGCCAGATACGCAGTATTTT; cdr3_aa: CAIRGSQRPDTQYF
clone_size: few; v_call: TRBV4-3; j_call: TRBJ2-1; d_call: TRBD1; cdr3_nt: TGCGCCAGCAGCCAAAGACAGGGAGAGCAGTTCTTC; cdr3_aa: CASSQRQGEQFF
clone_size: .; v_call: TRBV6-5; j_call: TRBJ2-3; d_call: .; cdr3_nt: TGTGCCAGCAGTTACCATTTTACTAGCACAGATACGCAGTATTTT; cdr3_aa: CASSYHFTSTDTQYF
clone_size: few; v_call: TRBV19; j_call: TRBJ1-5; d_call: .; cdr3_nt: TGTGCCAGTAGTACCCTTGCGTGGGAGAGGTATAGCAATCAGCCCCAGCATTTT; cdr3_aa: CASSTLAWERYSNQPQHF
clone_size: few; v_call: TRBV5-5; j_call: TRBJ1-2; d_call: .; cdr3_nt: TGTGCCAGCAGTTCACAGGTCCCGTACGGGTATGGCTACACCTTC; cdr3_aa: CASSSQVPYGYGYTF
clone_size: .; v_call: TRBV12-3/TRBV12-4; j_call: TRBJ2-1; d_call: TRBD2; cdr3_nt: TGTGCCAGCAGTCAGCGGGGCGGGTGGTACAATGAGCAGTTCTTC; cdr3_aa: CASSQRGGWYNEQFF
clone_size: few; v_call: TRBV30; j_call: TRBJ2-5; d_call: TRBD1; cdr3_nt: TGTGCCTGGAGCTCCGACAGGGCCAACCACTTC; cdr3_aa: CAWSSDRANHF
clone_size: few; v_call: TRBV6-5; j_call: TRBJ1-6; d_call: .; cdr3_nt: TGTGCCAGCAGTTACAGCCCCACAGGGAATAATTCACCCCTCCACTTT; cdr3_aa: CASSYSPTGNNSPLHF
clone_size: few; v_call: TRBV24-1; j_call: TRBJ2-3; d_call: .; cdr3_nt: TGTGCCACCAGTGACCCCTCTAGCGATGGGGCAGATACGCAGTATTTT; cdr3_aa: CATSDPSSDGADTQYF
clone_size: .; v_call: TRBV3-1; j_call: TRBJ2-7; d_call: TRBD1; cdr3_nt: TGTGCCAGCAGCGCGCGACAGGGAAGGTCCTACGAGCAGTACTTC; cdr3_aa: CASSARQGRSYEQYF
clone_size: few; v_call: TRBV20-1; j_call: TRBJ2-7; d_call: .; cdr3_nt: TGCAGTGCTCCTCGTCCACTCACCTACGAGCAGTACTTC; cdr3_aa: CSAPRPLTYEQYF
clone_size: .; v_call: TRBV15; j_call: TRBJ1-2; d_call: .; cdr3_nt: TGTGCCACCAGCAGAGATATTAACGGCTACACCTTC; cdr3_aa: CATSRDINGYTF
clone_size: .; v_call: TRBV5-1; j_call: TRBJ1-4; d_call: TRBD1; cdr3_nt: TGCGCCAGCAGCTTGGTCACAGGGGGTCTTAATGAAAAACTGTTTTTT; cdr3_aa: CASSLVTGGLNEKLFF
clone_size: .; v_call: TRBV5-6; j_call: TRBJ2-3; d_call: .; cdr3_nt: TGTGCCAGCAGCTTTAGAGGCGGATTCACAGATACGCAGTATTTT; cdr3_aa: CASSFRGGFTDTQYF